This T cell receptor (beta chain) was profiled in a study of blood T cell repertoires in COVID-19. Overall study: Nucleic acid was either cDNA or gDNA, and it came from T cells, B-cell-depleted T cells, or PBMCs.

Enrolment of Seattle patients took place during active infection, and they were followed longitudinally. Trimming at V came to 6 bases and at J to 4 bases, leaving 9 bases not matched to a gene. The germline CDR1 and CDR2 sequences are SGHNT and YYREEE (reference sequence). The CDR3 is made up of 14 amino acids. Libraries were prepared by immunoSEQ multiplex PCR; TCRdb keeps only in-frame clonotypes and omits some of them. The sample lists nearly 300,000 clones; about 81% were seen once. The receptor was derived from a human donor with COVID-19, enrolled during active disease. The donor label of this sample is uncertain. The sequenced sample was peripheral blood. This chain connects TRBV5-4 to TRBJ1-2; 7 nucleotides agree with TRBD1. CDR3 coding DNA: TGTGCCAGCACGTTCTCGGCAGGGGGCTATGGCTACACCTTC. Its translation is CASTFSAGGYGYTF.